What follows describes a single T cell receptor beta chain. What it recognizes is unknown. Here immunoSEQ multiplex PCR was the method, and the copy in TCRdb shows in-frame clones only, minus some. The sample lists more than 300,000 clones; roughly 86% were seen once. This CDR3 spans 13 amino acids. Germline assignment: CDR1 MNHEY and CDR2 SVGAGI. The ends lost 8 bases at V and 1 base at J; junction bases unmatched: 4. Documented treatment: some 20 received Ad26.COV2.S at low or high dose, single or two shots; five or six received placebo; per-sample allocation not given. The samples were gathered on day 63 after the first injection of vaccine or placebo. This entry is derived from a study of Ad26.COV2.S vaccination and SARS-CoV-2 variants. Study summary: Each vaccinee took Ad26.COV2.S intramuscularly, once or twice 56 days apart.

Whole-study results and caveats: Non-spike TCR breadth was similar in vaccine and placebo recipients. The study found higher spike-specific TCR breadth in vaccine than placebo recipients.

Sample: peripheral blood, taken in a trial of Ad26.COV2.S vaccine versus placebo. This chain uses TRBV6-5 with TRBJ1-1, with 7 bases aligning to TRBD1. The sequence came from a person aged 18 to 65 who received the Ad26.COV2.S COVID-19 vaccine or a placebo. The CDR3 loop reads CASSDRWNTEAFF. The CDR3 DNA sequence: TGTGCCAGCTCGGACAGGTGGAACACTGAAGCTTTCTTT.